The clone carrying this T cell receptor beta chain was counted ten times or more. Antigen: not known. The sample comes from a study of CD8 T cells in ankylosing spondylitis. Study outcomes and limitations: It appeared that ankylosing spondylitis blood was characterized by a TCR beta motif of roughly 8 highly homologous variants.

With molecular barcodes, quantitative 5'-RACE was used to make the TCR beta libraries. TCRdb analysed the 5' RACE reads with MiXCR anew, one entry per CDR3 protein. The sample lists about 800,000 distinct CDR3 sequences, about 10% occurring once. The germline gives CDR1 DFQATT, CDR2 SNEGSKA (reference sequence). V was clipped by 7 bases and J by 6 bases; unmatched bases: 6. The length of the CDR3 is 13 residues. Sequencing input: blood, either unsorted or a sorted T cell fraction (not recorded which). The chain employs TRBV20-1 and TRBJ2-2, with 9 positions matching TRBD1. The receptor comes from a male donor with ankylosing spondylitis. This CDR3 reads CSGRTGGSGELFF. Written as DNA, the CDR3 is TGCAGTGGCAGAACAGGGGGCTCCGGGGAGCTGTTTTTT.